Sequencing of this T cell receptor beta chain was carried out in a study of a mutant IDH1 vaccine in newly diagnosed glioma. Study as a whole: Vaccines were first given 4-6 weeks after radiotherapy alone, or with temozolomide cycles. Earlier treatment was radiotherapy, temozolomide, or both, with most getting both.

CDR1 and CDR2 (germline): MNHNS, SASEGT. The CDR3 covers 15 residues. The trim removed 2 bases at V and 10 bases at J, leaving 13 bases unmatched. Libraries were prepared by immunoSEQ multiplex PCR; TCRdb keeps only in-frame clonotypes and omits some of them. The top ten hold 1.7% of the sample, which has about 42,000 clones, approximately 85% seen once. As for time point: week 5, during vaccination. In the vaccine, a single dose held 300 ug of the mutant IDH1 20-mer peptide, along with topical imiquimod. Of note for this clone: Antigen: not known.

Sequencing was performed on PBMCs, taken from a glioma patient whose treatment included an IDH1 peptide vaccine. This chain uses TRBV6-1 with TRBJ1-1; 7 bases match TRBD1. The TCR was taken from a man aged 35-49 years with glioma. This CDR3 is CASSEYLGGGLGAFF. For the CDR3, the DNA is TGTGCCAGCAGTGAATATCTAGGGGGCGGCCTGGGAGCTTTCTTT.